This T cell receptor beta chain was found in a study of Ad26.COV2.S vaccination and SARS-CoV-2 variants. Overall study context: Donor was one of the participants in the Ad26.COV2.S arm of the COV1001 trial. Participants got Ad26.COV2.S intramuscularly, once or twice 56 days apart. Study conclusions and caveats: Post-vaccination breadth of spike-specific CD8+ and CD4+ T cell responses was reportedly substantial.

V lost 9 bases to trimming and J lost 1 base, with 21 bases between them. CDR1 MRHNA and CDR2 SNTAGT come from the germline V gene. CDR3 length: 16 residues. Some clones are missing from TCRdb's copy, which holds only in-frame ones; the method was immunoSEQ multiplex PCR. The data contain hundreds of thousands of clones, about 91% of them singletons. Treatment here: some 20 received Ad26.COV2.S at low or high dose, single or two shots; about 5 received placebo; per-sample allocation not given. Following the first vaccine or placebo injection, samples were taken on day 63. On this clone: What it binds is not known.

The V and J genes are TRBV6-4 and TRBJ1-1, with D unclear. This specimen was peripheral blood, taken in a trial of Ad26.COV2.S vaccine versus placebo. This clonotype was sampled from a person between 18 and 65 years old who received the Ad26.COV2.S COVID-19 vaccine or a placebo. CDR3 region: CARIPPMPSANTEAFF. CDR3 DNA: TGTGCCAGAATCCCCCCCATGCCGTCTGCGAACACTGAAGCTTTCTTT.